This entry is about one T cell receptor (beta chain). After removal of 6 bases from V and 1 base from J, the junction contained 5 bases not matched to a gene. Germline V gene data show CDR1 as KGHSH and CDR2 as LQKENI. The CDR3 is 14 residues long. The data were taken from a study of blood T cell repertoires in COVID-19. Study-level background: Researchers got acute and convalescent COVID-19 samples from the United States, Italy and Spain.

In the original workflow: Reference gene primer amplification gave nucleated cell count estimates. Measured with immunoSEQ multiplex PCR; TCRdb has only the in-frame clones, and not every one. V, J and clone size are taken as reported in that table, and D and trimming were inferred from the DNA itself. The sample has around 120,000 clones, roughly nine tenths seen once. This TCR derives from a man between 60 and 75 years old with COVID-19, enrolled during active disease. This rearrangement joins TRBV18 to TRBJ2-5; 7 bases are shared with TRBD2. Sequencing input: peripheral blood. The CDR3, as DNA: TGTGCCAGCTCCCAGCGGGACCTCCAAGAGACCCAGTACTTC. It yields the protein CASSQRDLQETQYF.